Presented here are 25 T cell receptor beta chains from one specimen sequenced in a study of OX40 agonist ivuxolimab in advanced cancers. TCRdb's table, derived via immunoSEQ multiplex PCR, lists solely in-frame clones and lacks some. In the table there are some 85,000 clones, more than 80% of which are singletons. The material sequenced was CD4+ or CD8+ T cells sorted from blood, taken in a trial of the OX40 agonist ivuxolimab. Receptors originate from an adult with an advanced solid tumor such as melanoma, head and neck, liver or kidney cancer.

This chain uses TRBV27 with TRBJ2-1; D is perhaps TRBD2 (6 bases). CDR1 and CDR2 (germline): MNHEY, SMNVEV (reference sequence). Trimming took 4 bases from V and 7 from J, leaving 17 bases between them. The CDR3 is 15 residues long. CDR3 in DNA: TGTGCCAGCAGTTCGGCAGGGAGGTCGGTGAATGAGCAGTTCTTC. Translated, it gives CASSSAGRSVNEQFF.

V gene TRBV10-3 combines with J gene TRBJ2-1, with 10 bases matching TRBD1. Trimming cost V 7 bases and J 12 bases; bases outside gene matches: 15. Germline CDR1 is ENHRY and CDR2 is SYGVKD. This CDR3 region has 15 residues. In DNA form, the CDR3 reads TGTGCCATCAACTCACCCCGGGACAGGGGTCTGAGGCAGTTCTTC. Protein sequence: CAINSPRDRGLRQFF.

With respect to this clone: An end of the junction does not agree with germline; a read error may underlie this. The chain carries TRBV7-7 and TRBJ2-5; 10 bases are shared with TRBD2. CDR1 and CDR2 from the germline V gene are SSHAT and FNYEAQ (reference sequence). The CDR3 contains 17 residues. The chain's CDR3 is CASSLSTGLAPQETQYF. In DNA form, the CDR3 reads TGTGCTAGCAGTTTGAGCACGGGACTAGCGCCCCAAGAGACCCAGTACTTC.

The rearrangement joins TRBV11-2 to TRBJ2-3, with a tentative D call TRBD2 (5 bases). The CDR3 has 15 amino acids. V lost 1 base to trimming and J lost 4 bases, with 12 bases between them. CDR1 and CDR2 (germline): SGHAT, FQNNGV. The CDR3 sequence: CASSLGNSGADTQYF. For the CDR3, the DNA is TGTGCCAGCAGCTTAGGGAACAGCGGAGCAGATACGCAGTATTTT.

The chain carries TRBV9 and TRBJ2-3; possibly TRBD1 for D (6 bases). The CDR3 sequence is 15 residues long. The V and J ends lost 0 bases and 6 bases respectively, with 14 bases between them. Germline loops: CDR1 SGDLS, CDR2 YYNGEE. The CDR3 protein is CASSVGGQRGDTQYF. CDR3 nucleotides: TGTGCCAGCAGCGTAGGAGGACAAAGGGGGGATACGCAGTATTTT. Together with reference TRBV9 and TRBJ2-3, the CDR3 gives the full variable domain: DSGVTQTPKHLITATGQRVTLRCSPRSGDLSVYWYQQSLDQGLQFLIQYYNGEERAKGNILERFSAQQFPDLHSELNLSSLELGDSALYFCASSVGGQRGDTQYFGPGTRLTVL.

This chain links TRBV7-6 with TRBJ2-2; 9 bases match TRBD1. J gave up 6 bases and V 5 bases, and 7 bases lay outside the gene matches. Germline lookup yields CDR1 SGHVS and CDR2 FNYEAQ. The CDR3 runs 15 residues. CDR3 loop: CASSGNRGRPGELFF. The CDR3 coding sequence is TGTGCCAGCAGCGGGAACAGGGGGCGGCCCGGGGAGCTGTTTTTT.

CDR3 nucleotides: TGTGCCAGCAGCCAGACAGGGGATTTCCACGAGCAGTACTTC. Residues: CASSQTGDFHEQYF. The J gene is TRBJ2-7, the V gene TRBV25-1; TRBD1 agrees at 8 bases. After removal of 6 bases from V and 5 bases from J, the junction contained 9 bases not matched to a gene. Germline CDR1 reads MGHDK; CDR2 reads SYGVNS. The CDR3 runs to 14 residues.

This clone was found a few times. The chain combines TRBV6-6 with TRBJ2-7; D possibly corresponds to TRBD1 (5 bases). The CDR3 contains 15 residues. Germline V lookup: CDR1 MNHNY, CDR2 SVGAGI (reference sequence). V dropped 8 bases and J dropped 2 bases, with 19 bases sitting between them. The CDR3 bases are TGTGCCAGCCGCGCCTACAGGACACCTACCTACGAGCAGTACTTC. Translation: CASRAYRTPTYEQYF.

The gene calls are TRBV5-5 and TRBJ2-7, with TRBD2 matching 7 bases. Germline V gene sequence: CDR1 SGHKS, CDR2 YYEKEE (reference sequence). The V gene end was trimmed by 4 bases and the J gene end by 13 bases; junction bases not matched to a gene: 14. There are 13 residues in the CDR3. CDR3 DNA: TGTGCCAGCAGCCCCCTAAGGAGCGGGGAGAAATACTTC. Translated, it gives CASSPLRSGEKYF.

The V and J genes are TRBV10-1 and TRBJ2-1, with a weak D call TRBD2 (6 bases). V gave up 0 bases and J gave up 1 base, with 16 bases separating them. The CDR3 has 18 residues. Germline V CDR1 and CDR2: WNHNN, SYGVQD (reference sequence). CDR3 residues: CASSESIGRGGSYNEQFF. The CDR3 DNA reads TGCGCCAGCAGTGAGTCGATCGGGAGAGGCGGGTCCTACAATGAGCAGTTCTTC.

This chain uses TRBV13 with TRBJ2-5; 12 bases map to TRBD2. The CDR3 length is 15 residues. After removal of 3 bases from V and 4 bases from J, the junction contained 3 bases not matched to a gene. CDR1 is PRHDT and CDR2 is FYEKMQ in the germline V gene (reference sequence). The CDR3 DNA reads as TGTGCCAGCAGCTTCCTAGCGGGAGGGGGAGAGACCCAGTACTTC. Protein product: CASSFLAGGGETQYF.

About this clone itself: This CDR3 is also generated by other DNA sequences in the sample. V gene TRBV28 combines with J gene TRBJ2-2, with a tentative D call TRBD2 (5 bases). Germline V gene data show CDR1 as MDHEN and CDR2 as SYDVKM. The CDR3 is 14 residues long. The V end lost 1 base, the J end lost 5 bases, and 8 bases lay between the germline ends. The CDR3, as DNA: TGTGCCAGCAGTTTATCCCGGAGGACCGGGGAGCTGTTTTTT. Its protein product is CASSLSRRTGELFF.

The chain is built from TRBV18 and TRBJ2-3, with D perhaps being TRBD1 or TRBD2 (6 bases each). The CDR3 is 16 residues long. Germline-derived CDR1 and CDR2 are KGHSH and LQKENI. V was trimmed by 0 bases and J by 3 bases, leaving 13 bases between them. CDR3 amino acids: CASSPPGGRPTDTQYF. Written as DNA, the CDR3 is TGTGCCAGCTCACCACCGGGGGGCAGGCCGACAGATACGCAGTATTTT.

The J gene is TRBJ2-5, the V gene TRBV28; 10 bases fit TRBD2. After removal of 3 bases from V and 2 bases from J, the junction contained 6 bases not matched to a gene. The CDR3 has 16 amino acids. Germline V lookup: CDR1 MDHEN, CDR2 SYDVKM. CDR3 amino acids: CASSFSLAGYQETQYF. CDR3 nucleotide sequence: TGTGCCAGCAGTTTCTCACTAGCGGGATATCAAGAGACCCAGTACTTC.

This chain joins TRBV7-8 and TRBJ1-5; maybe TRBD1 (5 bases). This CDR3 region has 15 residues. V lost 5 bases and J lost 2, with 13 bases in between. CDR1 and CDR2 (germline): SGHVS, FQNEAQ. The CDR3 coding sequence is TGTGCCAGCAGCCCGGGACCGGTTGGCAATCAGCCCCAGCATTTT. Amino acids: CASSPGPVGNQPQHF. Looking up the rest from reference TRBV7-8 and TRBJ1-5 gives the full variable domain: GAGVSQSPRYKVAKRGQDVALRCDPISGHVSLFWYQQALGQGPEFLTYFQNEAQLDKSGLPSDRFFAERPEGSVSTLKIQRTQQEDSAVYLCASSPGPVGNQPQHFGDGTRLSIL.

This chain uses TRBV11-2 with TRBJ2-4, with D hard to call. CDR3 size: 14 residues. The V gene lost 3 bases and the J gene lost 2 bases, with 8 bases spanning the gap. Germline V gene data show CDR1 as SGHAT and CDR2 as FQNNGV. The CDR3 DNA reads TGTGCCAGCAGCTTTAGTGTTTCCAAAAACATTCAGTACTTC. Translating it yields CASSFSVSKNIQYF.

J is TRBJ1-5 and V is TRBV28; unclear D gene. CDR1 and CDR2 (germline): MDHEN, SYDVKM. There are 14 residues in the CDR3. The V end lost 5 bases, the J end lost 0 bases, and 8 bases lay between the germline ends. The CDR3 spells CASSPLSSNQPQHF. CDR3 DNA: TGTGCCAGCAGTCCGCTATCTAGCAATCAGCCCCAGCATTTT.

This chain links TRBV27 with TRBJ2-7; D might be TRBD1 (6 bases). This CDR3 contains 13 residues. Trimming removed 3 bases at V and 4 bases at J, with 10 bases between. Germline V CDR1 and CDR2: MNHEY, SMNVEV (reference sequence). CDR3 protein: CASSLIQGYEQYF. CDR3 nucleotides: TGTGCCAGCAGTTTGATACAGGGTTACGAGCAGTACTTC.

The CDR3 reads CASSLDGSGGKPGQETQYF. The CDR3, as DNA: TGTGCCAGCAGCTTAGATGGTTCAGGGGGGAAGCCCGGCCAAGAGACCCAGTACTTC. The V and J genes are TRBV11-2 and TRBJ2-5, with D perhaps TRBD1 (7 bases). The CDR3 consists of 19 residues. In germline, CDR1 is SGHAT, CDR2 FQNNGV. Trimming cost V 0 bases and J 1 base, with 21 bases left between them.

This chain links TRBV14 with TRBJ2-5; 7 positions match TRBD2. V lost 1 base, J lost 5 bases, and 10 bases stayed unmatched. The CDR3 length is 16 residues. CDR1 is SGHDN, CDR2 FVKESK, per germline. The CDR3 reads CASSQVRTRFAETQYF. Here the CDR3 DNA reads TGTGCCAGCAGCCAAGTCAGGACTAGGTTTGCGGAGACCCAGTACTTC.

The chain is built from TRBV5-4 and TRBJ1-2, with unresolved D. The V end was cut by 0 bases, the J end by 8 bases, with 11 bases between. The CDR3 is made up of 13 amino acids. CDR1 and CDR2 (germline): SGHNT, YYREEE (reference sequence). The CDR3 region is CASSLDRTTGYTF. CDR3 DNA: TGTGCCAGCAGCTTGGATCGAACTACGGGCTACACCTTC. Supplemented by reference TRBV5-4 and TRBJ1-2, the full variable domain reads ETGVTQSPTHLIKTRGQQVTLRCSSQSGHNTVSWYQQALGQGPQFIFQYYREEENGRGNFPPRFSGLQFPNYSSELNVNALELDDSALYLCASSLDRTTGYTFGSGTRLTVV.

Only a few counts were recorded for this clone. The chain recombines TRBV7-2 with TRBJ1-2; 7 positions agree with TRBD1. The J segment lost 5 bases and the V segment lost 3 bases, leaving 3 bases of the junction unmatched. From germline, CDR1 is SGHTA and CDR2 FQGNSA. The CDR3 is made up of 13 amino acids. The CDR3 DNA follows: TGTGCCAGCAGCTTGACAGGGACGTATGGCTACACCTTC. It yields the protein CASSLTGTYGYTF.

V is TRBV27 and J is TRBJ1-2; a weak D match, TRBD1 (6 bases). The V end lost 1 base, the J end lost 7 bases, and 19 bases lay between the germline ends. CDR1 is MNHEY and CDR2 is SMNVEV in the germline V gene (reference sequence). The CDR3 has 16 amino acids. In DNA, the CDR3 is TGTGCCAGCAGTTTATTTGGAGGGGGGCTCCCCCCTGGCTACACCTTC. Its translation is CASSLFGGGLPPGYTF.

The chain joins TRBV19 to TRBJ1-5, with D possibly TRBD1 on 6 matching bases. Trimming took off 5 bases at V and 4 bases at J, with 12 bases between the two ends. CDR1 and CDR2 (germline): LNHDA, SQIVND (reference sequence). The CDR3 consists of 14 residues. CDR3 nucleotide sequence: TGTGCCAGTAGTCACAGGGAGGGAAATCAGCCCCAGCATTTT. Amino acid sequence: CASSHREGNQPQHF. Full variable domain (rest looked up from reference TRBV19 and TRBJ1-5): DGGITQSPKYLFRKEGQNVTLSCEQNLNHDAMYWYRQDPGQGLRLIYYSQIVNDFQKGDIAEGYSVSREKKESFPLTVTSAQKNPTAFYLCASSHREGNQPQHFGDGTRLSIL.

The CDR3 coding sequence is TGCGCCAGCAGAAGGACAGGGGGTGAAGCTTTCTTT. Encoded protein: CASRRTGGEAFF. The chain employs TRBV5-1 and TRBJ1-1, with 10 nucleotides matching TRBD1. The V gene end was trimmed by 5 bases and the J gene end by 7 bases; junction bases not matched to a gene: 2. The length of the CDR3 is 12 residues. CDR1 is SGHRS, CDR2 YFSETQ, per germline.